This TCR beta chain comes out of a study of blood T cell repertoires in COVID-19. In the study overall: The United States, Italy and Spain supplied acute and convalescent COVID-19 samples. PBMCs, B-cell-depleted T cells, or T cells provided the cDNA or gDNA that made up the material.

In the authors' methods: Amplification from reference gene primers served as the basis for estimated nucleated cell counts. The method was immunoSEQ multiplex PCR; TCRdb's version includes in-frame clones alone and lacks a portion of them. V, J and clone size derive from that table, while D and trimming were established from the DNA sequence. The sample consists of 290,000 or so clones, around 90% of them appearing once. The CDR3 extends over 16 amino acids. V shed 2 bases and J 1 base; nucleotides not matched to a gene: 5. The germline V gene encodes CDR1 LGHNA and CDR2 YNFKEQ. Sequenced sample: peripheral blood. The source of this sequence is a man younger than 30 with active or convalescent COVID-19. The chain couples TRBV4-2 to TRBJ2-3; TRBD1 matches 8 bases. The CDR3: CASSQMDRDRTDTQYF. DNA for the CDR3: TGTGCCAGCAGCCAAATGGACAGGGACCGCACAGATACGCAGTATTTT.